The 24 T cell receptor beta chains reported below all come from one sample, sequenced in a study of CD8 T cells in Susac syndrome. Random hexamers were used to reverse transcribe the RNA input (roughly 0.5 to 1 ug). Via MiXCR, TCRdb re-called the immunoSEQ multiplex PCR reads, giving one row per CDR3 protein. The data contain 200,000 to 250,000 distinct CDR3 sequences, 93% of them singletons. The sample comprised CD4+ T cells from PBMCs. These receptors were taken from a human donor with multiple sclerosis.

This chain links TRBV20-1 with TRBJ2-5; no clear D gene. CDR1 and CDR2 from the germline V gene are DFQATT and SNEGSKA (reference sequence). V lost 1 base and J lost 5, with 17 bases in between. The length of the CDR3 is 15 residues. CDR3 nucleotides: TGCAGTGCTAGAGGGCCAGACCCAACTGGGGAGACCCAGTACTTC. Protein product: CSARGPDPTGETQYF.

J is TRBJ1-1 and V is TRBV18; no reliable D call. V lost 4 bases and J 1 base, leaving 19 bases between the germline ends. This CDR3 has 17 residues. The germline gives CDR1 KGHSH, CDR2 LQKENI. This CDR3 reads CASSRLGIGRRNTEAFF. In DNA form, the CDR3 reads TGTGCCAGCTCACGGTTGGGGATTGGACGGAGGAACACTGAAGCTTTCTTT.

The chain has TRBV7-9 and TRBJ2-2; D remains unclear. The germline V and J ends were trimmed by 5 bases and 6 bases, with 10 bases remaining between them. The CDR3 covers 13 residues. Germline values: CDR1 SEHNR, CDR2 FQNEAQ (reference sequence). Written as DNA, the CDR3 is TGTGCCAGCAGCCCCCGACGGTCCGGGGAGCTGTTTTTT. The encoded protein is CASSPRRSGELFF.

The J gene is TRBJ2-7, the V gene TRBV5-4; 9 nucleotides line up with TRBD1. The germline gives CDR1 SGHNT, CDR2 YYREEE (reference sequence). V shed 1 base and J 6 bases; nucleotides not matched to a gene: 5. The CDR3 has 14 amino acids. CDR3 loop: CASSLPDRGTEQYF. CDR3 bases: TGTGCCAGCAGCTTGCCGGACAGGGGCACCGAGCAGTACTTC.

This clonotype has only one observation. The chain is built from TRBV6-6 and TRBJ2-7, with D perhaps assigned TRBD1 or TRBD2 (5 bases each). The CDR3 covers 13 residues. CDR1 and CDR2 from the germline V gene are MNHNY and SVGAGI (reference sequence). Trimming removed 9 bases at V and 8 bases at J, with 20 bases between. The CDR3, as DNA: TGTGCCAGTTCTGCGGGCAGGGACGGCAAGCAGTACGTC. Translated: CASSAGRDGKQYV.

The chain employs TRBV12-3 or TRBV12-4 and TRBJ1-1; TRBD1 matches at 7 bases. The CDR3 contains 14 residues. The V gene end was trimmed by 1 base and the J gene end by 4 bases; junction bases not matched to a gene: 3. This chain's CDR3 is CASSLGQGVTEAFF. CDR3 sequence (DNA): TGTGCCAGCAGTTTAGGGCAGGGGGTCACTGAAGCTTTCTTT.

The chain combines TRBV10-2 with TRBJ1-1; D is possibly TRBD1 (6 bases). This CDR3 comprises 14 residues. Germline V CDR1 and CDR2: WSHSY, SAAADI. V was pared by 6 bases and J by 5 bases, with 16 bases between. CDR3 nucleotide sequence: TGCGCCAGCAGAGAGACAGGTCGAGGGACTGAAGCTTTCTTT. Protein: CASRETGRGTEAFF.

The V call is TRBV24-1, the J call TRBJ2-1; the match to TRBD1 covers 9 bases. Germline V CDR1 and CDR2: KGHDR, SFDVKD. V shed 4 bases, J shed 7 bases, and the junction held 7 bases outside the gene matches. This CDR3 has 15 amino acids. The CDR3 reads CATSEPAGQGNEQFF. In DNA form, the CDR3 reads TGTGCCACCAGTGAACCCGCGGGACAGGGTAATGAGCAGTTCTTC.

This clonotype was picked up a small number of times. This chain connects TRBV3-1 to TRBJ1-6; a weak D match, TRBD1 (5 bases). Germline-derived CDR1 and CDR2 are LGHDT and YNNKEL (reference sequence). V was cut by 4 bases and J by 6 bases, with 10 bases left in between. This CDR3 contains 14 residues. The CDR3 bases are TGTGCCAGCAGCCGCGGGGCCAGTAATTCACCCCTCCACTTT. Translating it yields CASSRGASNSPLHF.

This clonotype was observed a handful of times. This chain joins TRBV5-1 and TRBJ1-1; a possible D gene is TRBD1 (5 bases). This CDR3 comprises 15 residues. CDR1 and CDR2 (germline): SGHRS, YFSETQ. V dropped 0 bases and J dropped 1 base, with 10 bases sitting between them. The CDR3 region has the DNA TGCGCCAGCAGCTTGGGCGGGGCGCGGAACACTGAAGCTTTCTTT. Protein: CASSLGGARNTEAFF.

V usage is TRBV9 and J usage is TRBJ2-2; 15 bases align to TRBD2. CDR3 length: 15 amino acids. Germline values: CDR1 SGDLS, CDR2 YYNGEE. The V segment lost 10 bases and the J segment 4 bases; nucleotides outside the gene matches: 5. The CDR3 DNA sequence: TGTGCCTCAACGGGACTAGCGGGGGGCACCGGGGAGCTGTTTTTT. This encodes CASTGLAGGTGELFF.

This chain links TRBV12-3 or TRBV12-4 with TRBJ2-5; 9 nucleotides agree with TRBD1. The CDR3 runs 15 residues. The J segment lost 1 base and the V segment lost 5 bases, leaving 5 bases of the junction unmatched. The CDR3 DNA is TGTGCCAGCAGTCGCCCACAGGGGGCCCAAGAGACCCAGTACTTC. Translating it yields CASSRPQGAQETQYF.

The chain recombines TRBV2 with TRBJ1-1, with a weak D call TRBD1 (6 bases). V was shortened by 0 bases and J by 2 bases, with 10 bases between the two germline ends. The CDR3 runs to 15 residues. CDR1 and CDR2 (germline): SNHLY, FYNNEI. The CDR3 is CASSEAPGANTEAFF. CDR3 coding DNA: TGTGCCAGCAGTGAAGCGCCAGGGGCAAACACTGAAGCTTTCTTT.

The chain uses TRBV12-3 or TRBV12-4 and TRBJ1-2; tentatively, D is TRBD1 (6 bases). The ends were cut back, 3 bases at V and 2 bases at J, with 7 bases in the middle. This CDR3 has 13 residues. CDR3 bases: TGTGCCAGCAGTTTTGGACAGAACTATGGCTACACCTTC. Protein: CASSFGQNYGYTF.

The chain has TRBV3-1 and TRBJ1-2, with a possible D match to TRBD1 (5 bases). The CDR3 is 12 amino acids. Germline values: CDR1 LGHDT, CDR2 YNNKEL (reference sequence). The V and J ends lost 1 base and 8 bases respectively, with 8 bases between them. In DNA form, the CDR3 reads TGTGCCAGCAGCCAAGGGGGCGGCGGCTACACCTTC. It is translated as CASSQGGGGYTF.

Here the CDR3 DNA reads TGTGCCAGCAGCTTAGGGGGCGCAGACTATGGCTACACCTTC. It is translated as CASSLGGADYGYTF. The gene calls are TRBV7-9 and TRBJ1-2, with D tentatively TRBD1 (5 bases). Germline CDR1 reads SEHNR; CDR2 reads FQNEAQ (reference sequence). Deletions cut 1 base from V and 3 bases from J, with 9 bases between. The CDR3 spans 14 residues.

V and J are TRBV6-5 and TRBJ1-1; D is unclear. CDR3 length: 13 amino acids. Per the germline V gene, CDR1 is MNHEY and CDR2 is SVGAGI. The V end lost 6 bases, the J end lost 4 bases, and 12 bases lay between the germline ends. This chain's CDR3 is CASRVQSGTEAFF. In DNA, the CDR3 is TGTGCCAGCAGGGTCCAGTCGGGCACTGAAGCTTTCTTT.

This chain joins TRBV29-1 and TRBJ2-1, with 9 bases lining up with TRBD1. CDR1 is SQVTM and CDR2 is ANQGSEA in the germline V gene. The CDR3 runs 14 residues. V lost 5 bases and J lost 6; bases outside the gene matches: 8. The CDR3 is CSVNQLTGGNEQFF. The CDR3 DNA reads TGCAGCGTTAACCAATTGACAGGGGGCAATGAGCAGTTCTTC.

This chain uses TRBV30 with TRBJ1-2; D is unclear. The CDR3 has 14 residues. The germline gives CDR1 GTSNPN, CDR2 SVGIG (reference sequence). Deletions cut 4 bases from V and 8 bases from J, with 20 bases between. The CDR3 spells CAWKPEFTPGGYTF. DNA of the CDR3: TGTGCCTGGAAGCCGGAGTTCACACCCGGGGGCTACACCTTC.

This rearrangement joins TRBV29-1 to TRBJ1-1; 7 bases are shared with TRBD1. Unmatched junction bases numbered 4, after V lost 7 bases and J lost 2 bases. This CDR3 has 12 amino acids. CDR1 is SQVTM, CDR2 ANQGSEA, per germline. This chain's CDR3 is CSAWTGNTEAFF. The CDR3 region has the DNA TGCAGCGCTTGGACAGGCAACACTGAAGCTTTCTTT.

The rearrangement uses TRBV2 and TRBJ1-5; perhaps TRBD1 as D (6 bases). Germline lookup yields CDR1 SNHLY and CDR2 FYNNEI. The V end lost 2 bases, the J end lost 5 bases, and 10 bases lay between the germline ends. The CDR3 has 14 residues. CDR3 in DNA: TGTGCCAGCAGTGAACACAGGGCTGATCAGCCCCAGCATTTT. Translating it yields CASSEHRADQPQHF.

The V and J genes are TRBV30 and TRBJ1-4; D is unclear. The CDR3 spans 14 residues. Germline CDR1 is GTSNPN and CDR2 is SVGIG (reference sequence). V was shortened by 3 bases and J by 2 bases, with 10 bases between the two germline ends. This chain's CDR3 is CAWRRGLTNEKLFF. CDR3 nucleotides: TGTGCCTGGAGAAGAGGTCTGACTAATGAAAAACTGTTTTTT.

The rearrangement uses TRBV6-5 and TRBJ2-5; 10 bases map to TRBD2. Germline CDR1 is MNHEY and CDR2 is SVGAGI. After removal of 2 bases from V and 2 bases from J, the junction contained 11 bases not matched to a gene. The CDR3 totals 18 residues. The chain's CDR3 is CASSYPLRGLADQETQYF. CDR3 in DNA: TGTGCCAGCAGTTACCCACTCCGAGGACTAGCGGATCAAGAGACCCAGTACTTC.

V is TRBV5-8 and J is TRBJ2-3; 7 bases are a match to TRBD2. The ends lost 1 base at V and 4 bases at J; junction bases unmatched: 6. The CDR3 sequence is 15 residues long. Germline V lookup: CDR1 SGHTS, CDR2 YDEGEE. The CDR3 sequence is CASSLFGLVPDTQYF. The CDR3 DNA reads TGTGCCAGCAGCTTGTTTGGACTAGTTCCAGATACGCAGTATTTT.